Below are 28 T cell receptor beta chains sequenced from a single sample in a study of PD-1 blockade in mismatch repair-deficient tumors. Libraries were prepared by immunoSEQ multiplex PCR; TCRdb keeps only in-frame clonotypes and omits some of them. The data show tens of thousands of clones, with roughly 80% seen just once and roughly 6% held by the top ten. The material sequenced was peripheral blood, taken 44 weeks after starting pembrolizumab. The receptors here all came from an adult with mismatch repair-deficient cancer.

The gene calls are TRBV4-1 and TRBJ2-1; 9 bases match TRBD1. This CDR3 comprises 15 residues. Germline V lookup: CDR1 MGHRA, CDR2 YSYEKL. The V and J ends lost 3 bases and 3 bases, in that order; junction bases with no gene match: 3. The CDR3 spells CASSQRTGDYNEQFF. Here the CDR3 DNA reads TGCGCCAGCAGCCAGAGGACAGGGGACTACAATGAGCAGTTCTTC.

V usage is TRBV7-9 and J usage is TRBJ1-1; maybe TRBD1 (6 bases). Per germline, CDR1 SEHNR and CDR2 FQNEAQ (reference sequence). V was shortened by 0 bases and J by 7 bases, with 12 bases between the two germline ends. The CDR3 is made up of 14 amino acids. CDR3 coding DNA: TGTGCCAGCAGCTTAGCGATTCAGGGGTTTGAAGCTTTCTTT. Translation: CASSLAIQGFEAFF.

The genes are TRBV9 and TRBJ2-3, with D possibly matching TRBD2 (5 bases). V lost 0 bases to trimming and J lost 3 bases, with 11 bases between them. CDR3 size: 15 residues. Germline loops: CDR1 SGDLS, CDR2 YYNGEE. The CDR3 is CASSVGSSSTDTQYF. CDR3 nucleotides: TGTGCCAGCAGCGTAGGTTCTAGCTCTACAGATACGCAGTATTTT. The complete variable domain, with remaining parts taken from reference TRBV9 and TRBJ2-3, reads DSGVTQTPKHLITATGQRVTLRCSPRSGDLSVYWYQQSLDQGLQFLIQYYNGEERAKGNILERFSAQQFPDLHSELNLSSLELGDSALYFCASSVGSSSTDTQYFGPGTRLTVL.

V is TRBV7-6 and J is TRBJ2-7; D unclear. The CDR3 is 12 amino acids. V gave up 5 bases and J gave up 5 bases, with 10 bases separating them. In germline, CDR1 is SGHVS, CDR2 FNYEAQ. The CDR3 protein is CASSPGSHEQYF. The CDR3 nucleotides read TGTGCCAGCAGCCCTGGTTCACACGAGCAGTACTTC. Looking up the rest from reference TRBV7-6 and TRBJ2-7 gives the full variable domain: GAGVSQSPRYKVTKRGQDVALRCDPISGHVSLYWYRQALGQGPEFLTYFNYEAQQDKSGLPNDRFSAERPEGSISTLTIQRTEQRDSAMYRCASSPGSHEQYFGPGTRLTVT.

The count of this clone is one. V usage is TRBV2 and J usage is TRBJ2-1; D call uncertain. The CDR3 is 11 amino acids. V was cut by 10 bases and J by 7 bases, with 11 bases left in between. Per germline, CDR1 SNHLY and CDR2 FYNNEI. CDR3 protein: CATAQPNEQFF. In DNA form, the CDR3 reads TGTGCCACCGCCCAGCCTAATGAGCAGTTCTTC. The variable domain in full, with the rest retrieved from reference TRBV2 and TRBJ2-1, is EPEVTQTPSHQVTQMGQEVILRCVPISNHLYFYWYRQILGQKVEFLVSFYNNEISEKSEIFDDQFSVERPDGSNFTLKIRSTKLEDSAMYFCATAQPNEQFFGPGTRLTVL.

The chain recombines TRBV2 with TRBJ1-2; the match to TRBD1 covers 7 bases. The CDR3 is 16 residues long. CDR1 is SNHLY and CDR2 is FYNNEI in the germline V gene. J was trimmed by 3 bases and V by 5 bases; bases with no gene match: 12. The CDR3 loop is CASSPKEDRRYYGYTF. CDR3 coding DNA: TGTGCCAGCAGTCCCAAGGAGGACAGGCGCTACTATGGCTACACCTTC. Full variable domain (outside the CDR3, taken from reference TRBV2 and TRBJ1-2): EPEVTQTPSHQVTQMGQEVILRCVPISNHLYFYWYRQILGQKVEFLVSFYNNEISEKSEIFDDQFSVERPDGSNFTLKIRSTKLEDSAMYFCASSPKEDRRYYGYTFGSGTRLTVV.

The chain is built from TRBV25-1 and TRBJ1-1, with a weak D call TRBD1 (6 bases). The CDR3 runs 12 residues. Germline-derived CDR1 and CDR2 are MGHDK and SYGVNS. V dropped 6 bases and J dropped 1 base, with 6 bases sitting between them. CDR3 bases: TGTGCCAGCAGGGGACAGAACACTGAAGCTTTCTTT. Its protein product is CASRGQNTEAFF.

The rearrangement joins TRBV7-3 to TRBJ1-1; the match to TRBD1 covers 7 bases. Germline-derived CDR1 and CDR2 are SGHTA and FQGTGA. With 4 bases clipped from V and 8 bases from J, the junction kept 7 bases outside the gene matches. The CDR3 covers 13 residues. CDR3 in DNA: TGTGCCAGCAGCTCCCGGACAGGAAGAGAAGCTTTCTTT. Amino acid sequence: CASSSRTGREAFF. The complete variable domain, with remaining parts taken from reference TRBV7-3 and TRBJ1-1, reads GAGVSQTPSNKVTEKGKYVELRCDPISGHTALYWYRQSLGQGPEFLIYFQGTGAADDSGLPNDRFFAVRPEGSVSTLKIQRTERGDSAVYLCASSSRTGREAFFGQGTRLTVV.

The chain couples TRBV2 to TRBJ1-5; tentatively, D is TRBD1 (6 bases). The germline V and J ends were trimmed by 11 bases and 2 bases, with 13 bases remaining between them. The CDR3 is 13 amino acids. Germline CDR1 SNHLY, CDR2 FYNNEI. The CDR3 nucleotides are TGTGCCGCCGGAGGGGGAGGCAATCAGCCCCAGCATTTT. Its translation is CAAGGGGNQPQHF.

V is TRBV6-6 and J is TRBJ2-7; maybe TRBD2 (6 bases). The V gene lost 6 bases and the J gene lost 4 bases, with 10 bases spanning the gap. This CDR3 is 12 amino acids long. Per the germline V gene, CDR1 is MNHNY and CDR2 is SVGAGI (reference sequence). The CDR3 sequence: CASRGLPYEQYF. The CDR3 region has the DNA TGTGCCAGCAGGGGACTGCCTTACGAGCAGTACTTC.

This chain uses TRBV5-1 with TRBJ2-5; TRBD2 might be the D (5 bases). The germline V gene has CDR1 SGHRS and CDR2 YFSETQ. The CDR3 is made up of 13 amino acids. The ends were cut back, 4 bases at V and 2 bases at J, with 9 bases in the middle. As DNA, the CDR3 is TGCGCCAGCAGCAAGGACTTGCAAGAGACCCAGTACTTC. This translates into CASSKDLQETQYF.

The chain carries TRBV30 and TRBJ2-7; tentatively, D is TRBD2 (7 bases). CDR3 size: 12 residues. Trimming removed 4 bases at V and 6 bases at J, with 13 bases between. From germline, CDR1 is GTSNPN and CDR2 SVGIG (reference sequence). Here the CDR3 DNA reads TGTGCCTGGATTCGGGGGGCGGTCGAGCAGTACTTC. This gives the protein CAWIRGAVEQYF.

This chain connects TRBV18 to TRBJ1-2; a weak D match, TRBD1 (5 bases). Germline loops: CDR1 KGHSH, CDR2 LQKENI. V was pared by 2 bases and J by 4 bases, with 8 bases between. CDR3 length: 13 amino acids. CDR3 amino acids: CASSPGDGYGYTF. The CDR3 coding sequence is TGTGCCAGCTCACCAGGGGACGGCTATGGCTACACCTTC.

The chain has TRBV11-2 and TRBJ2-1; D remains unclear. The CDR3 has 12 amino acids. Per the germline V gene, CDR1 is SGHAT and CDR2 is FQNNGV. Trimming took 5 bases from V and 9 from J, leaving 11 bases between them. Written as DNA, the CDR3 is TGTGCCAGCAGCGGAGCTGGGTTTGAGCAGTTCTTC. This encodes CASSGAGFEQFF.

V gene TRBV9 combines with J gene TRBJ2-7; possible D gene TRBD2, 6 bases. The CDR3 is made up of 14 amino acids. V lost 3 bases and J lost 5, with 15 bases in between. CDR1 SGDLS and CDR2 YYNGEE come from the germline V gene. In DNA, the CDR3 is TGTGCCAGCAGCGACCAAGCGGGTTCCGACGAGCAGTACTTC. Protein: CASSDQAGSDEQYF.

This clone was observed a few times. V is TRBV27 and J is TRBJ2-1; D is perhaps TRBD2 (6 bases). The germline V gene has CDR1 MNHEY and CDR2 SMNVEV (reference sequence). This CDR3 is 17 amino acids long. The V end was cut by 4 bases, the J end by 8 bases, with 24 bases between. CDR3 in amino acids: CASSSGGTEVATDEQFF. DNA for the CDR3: TGTGCCAGCAGTTCAGGAGGGACGGAGGTTGCTACGGATGAGCAGTTCTTC.

The V gene is TRBV5-5, the J gene TRBJ2-5; 12 nucleotides align to TRBD2. The V and J ends lost 4 bases and 4 bases, in that order; junction bases with no gene match: 11. This CDR3 has 17 residues. Germline CDR1 is SGHKS and CDR2 is YYEKEE (reference sequence). The CDR3 here is CASSAGVSSGGAETQYF. The CDR3 region has the DNA TGTGCCAGCAGCGCTGGGGTGTCTAGCGGGGGGGCAGAGACCCAGTACTTC. Complete variable domain (other parts from reference TRBV5-5 and TRBJ2-5): DAGVTQSPTHLIKTRGQQVTLRCSPISGHKSVSWYQQVLGQGPQFIFQYYEKEERGRGNFPDRFSARQFPNYSSELNVNALLLGDSALYLCASSAGVSSGGAETQYFGPGTRLLVL.

DNA for the CDR3: TGTGCCAGCAGGGGGACAGGGGGATTCCAGCCCCAGCATTTT. This codes for CASRGTGGFQPQHF. The rearrangement links TRBV27 to TRBJ1-5; the match to TRBD1 covers 11 bases. Germline CDR1 and CDR2: MNHEY and SMNVEV (reference sequence). V gave up 6 bases and J gave up 7 bases; unmatched junction bases: 5. This CDR3 spans 14 amino acids.

The genes are TRBV7-8 and TRBJ2-1; 10 bases agree with TRBD1. V lost 2 bases and J lost 4; bases outside the gene matches: 5. The germline CDR1 and CDR2 sequences are SGHVS and FQNEAQ. The length of the CDR3 is 16 residues. CDR3 loop: CASSLRSGQGYNEQFF. The CDR3 nucleotides read TGTGCCAGCAGCTTACGGTCGGGACAGGGGTACAATGAGCAGTTCTTC.

This sequence joins TRBV5-1 and TRBJ2-2; D remains ambiguous. V lost 4 bases, J lost 3 bases, and 10 bases lay in between. The CDR3 contains 14 residues. In germline, CDR1 is SGHRS, CDR2 YFSETQ. The CDR3 sequence is CASSVIQDTGELFF. CDR3 bases: TGCGCCAGCAGCGTTATACAAGACACCGGGGAGCTGTTTTTT.

The gene calls are TRBV6-1 and TRBJ1-1; 7 bases map to TRBD1. This CDR3 region has 14 residues. V dropped 4 bases and J dropped 1; count of bases not matched to a gene: 3. The germline V gene has CDR1 MNHNS and CDR2 SASEGT. In nucleotides, the CDR3 is TGTGCCAGCAGTGGAAGGACAGGGAACACTGAAGCTTTCTTT. Residues: CASSGRTGNTEAFF.

The sample holds one count of this clone. The chain combines TRBV13 with TRBJ2-3, with D unresolved. The germline V gene encodes CDR1 PRHDT and CDR2 FYEKMQ (reference sequence). This CDR3 has 15 amino acids. V lost 3 bases, J lost 1 base, and 11 bases lay in between. CDR3 protein: CASSLVYGRTDTQYF. In DNA, the CDR3 is TGTGCCAGCAGCTTGGTCTACGGGCGCACAGATACGCAGTATTTT.

Remarks on this clone: Mismatch with germline at one junction end may stem from a read error. The chain uses TRBV10-3 and TRBJ2-1; 8 bases match TRBD1. CDR3 length: 16 residues. The germline gives CDR1 ENHRY, CDR2 SYGVKD. The CDR3 is CAFRGSGGFSYNEQFF. In DNA form, the CDR3 reads TGTGCCTTCAGGGGGTCAGGGGGCTTCTCCTACAATGAGCAGTTCTTC.

The chain is built from TRBV7-6 and TRBJ2-2; a weak D match, TRBD2 (6 bases). The CDR3 spans 16 residues. The germline CDR1 and CDR2 sequences are SGHVS and FNYEAQ. Trimming pared 5 bases from V and 2 bases from J, leaving 15 bases between. The CDR3 DNA sequence: TGTGCCAGCAGCCCGATAGCGGAACCTAACACCGGGGAGCTGTTTTTT. Residues: CASSPIAEPNTGELFF.

The chain couples TRBV19 to TRBJ2-7; a weak D match, TRBD1 (5 bases). The CDR3 runs 12 residues. Germline V gene lookup returns CDR1 LNHDA and CDR2 SQIVND (reference sequence). V was pared by 5 bases and J by 5 bases, with 10 bases between. The CDR3 nucleotides read TGTGCCAGTAGTGGGGCGGTCCACGAGCAGTACTTC. This gives the protein CASSGAVHEQYF.

The gene calls are TRBV5-1 and TRBJ1-2; possible D gene TRBD1, 6 bases. The germline CDR1 and CDR2 sequences are SGHRS and YFSETQ. This CDR3 has 15 residues. The V gene lost 4 bases and the J gene lost 6 bases, with 19 bases spanning the gap. Written as DNA, the CDR3 is TGCGCCAGCAGCCCGATGGTCGGGCAGGGGAATGGCTACACCTTC. It specifies CASSPMVGQGNGYTF.

This sequence joins TRBV6-5 and TRBJ2-3; D gene uncertain. V lost 6 bases and J 0 bases, leaving 7 bases between the germline ends. The CDR3 spans 13 residues. Germline V gives CDR1 MNHEY, CDR2 SVGAGI. CDR3 loop: CASRSPSTDTQYF. The CDR3, as DNA: TGTGCCAGCAGGAGCCCTAGCACAGATACGCAGTATTTT.

This clone was found once. The CDR3 DNA reads TGTGCCAGCAGCTCCGGGACTAGCGACACAGATACGCAGTATTTT. This codes for CASSSGTSDTDTQYF. V gene TRBV11-3 combines with J gene TRBJ2-3; 10 positions match TRBD2. Per germline, CDR1 SGHNT and CDR2 YENEEA. The CDR3 length is 15 residues. Unmatched junction bases numbered 3, after V lost 4 bases and J lost 2 bases.